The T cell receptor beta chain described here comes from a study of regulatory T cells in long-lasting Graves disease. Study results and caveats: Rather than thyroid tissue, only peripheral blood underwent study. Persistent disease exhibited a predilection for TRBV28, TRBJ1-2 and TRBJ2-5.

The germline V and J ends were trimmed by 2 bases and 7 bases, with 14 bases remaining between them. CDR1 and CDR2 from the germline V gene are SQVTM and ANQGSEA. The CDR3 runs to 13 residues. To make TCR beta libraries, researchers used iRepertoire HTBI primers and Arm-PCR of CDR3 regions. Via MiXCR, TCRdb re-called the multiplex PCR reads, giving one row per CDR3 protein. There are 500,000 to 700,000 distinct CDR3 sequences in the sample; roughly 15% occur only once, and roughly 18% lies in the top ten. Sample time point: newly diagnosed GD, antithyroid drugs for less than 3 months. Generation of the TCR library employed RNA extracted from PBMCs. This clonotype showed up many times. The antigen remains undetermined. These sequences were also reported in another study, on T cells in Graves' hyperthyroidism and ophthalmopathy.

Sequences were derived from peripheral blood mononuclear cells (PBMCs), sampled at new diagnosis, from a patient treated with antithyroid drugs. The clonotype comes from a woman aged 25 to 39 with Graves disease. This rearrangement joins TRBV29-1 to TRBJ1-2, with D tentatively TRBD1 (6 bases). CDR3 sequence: CSVEKKQGRGYTF. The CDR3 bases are TGCAGCGTTGAAAAGAAACAGGGACGTGGCTACACCTTC.